This is a list of T cell receptor beta chains from one sample in a study of CD8+CD57+ T cells in acquired aplastic anemia. TCRdb reanalysed the reads using MiXCR and keeps one entry per CDR3 protein. The sample shows under 350,000 distinct CDR3 sequences, 56% of them seen only once. The sequencing input was sorted CD4+, CD8+, or CD8+CD57+ T cells (not recorded which) from PBMCs. These TCRs come from a human donor with aplastic anemia. Each CDR3 is given with its conserved first and last residue. The order of the fields is V gene, clone size, J gene, D gene, CDR3 protein, CDR3 DNA. The D gene is left open where the match is weak. Some rows have no size entry. The others give once, few or many, or a class for an expanded clone.

V: TRBV12-3/TRBV12-4; size: -; J: TRBJ1-2; D: TRBD1; CDR3: CASDTGGAYGYTF; DNA: TGTGCCAGCGATACAGGGGGCGCCTATGGCTACACCTTC
V: TRBV7-9; size: -; J: TRBJ2-1; D: -; CDR3: CASSSLGEAYNEQFF; DNA: TGTGCCAGCAGTTCACTGGGGGAGGCCTACAATGAGCAGTTCTTC
V: TRBV7-9; size: -; J: TRBJ2-1; D: TRBD2; CDR3: CASSFRGAYNEQFF; DNA: TGTGCCAGCAGCTTCCGGGGGGCCTACAATGAGCAGTTCTTC
V: TRBV12-3/TRBV12-4; size: -; J: TRBJ2-5; D: -; CDR3: CASSYVGPGAGQETQYF; DNA: TGTGCCAGCAGTTATGTAGGACCGGGTGCGGGCCAAGAGACCCAGTACTTC
V: TRBV6-5; size: many; J: TRBJ2-5; D: TRBD2; CDR3: CASSDTGTSGQETQYF; DNA: TGTGCCAGCAGTGATACCGGGACTAGCGGCCAAGAGACCCAGTACTTC
V: TRBV7-9; size: few; J: TRBJ2-7; D: -; CDR3: CASSQPGHDYEQYF; DNA: TGTGCCAGCAGCCAACCGGGACACGATTACGAGCAGTACTTC
V: TRBV10-3; size: -; J: TRBJ2-3; D: TRBD1; CDR3: CAISESGQGASDTQYF; DNA: TGTGCCATCAGTGAGTCGGGACAGGGGGCCTCAGATACGCAGTATTTT
V: TRBV19; size: -; J: TRBJ1-6; D: -; CDR3: CASSSPAGSVGSPLHF; DNA: TGTGCCAGTAGTTCGCCCGCGGGGTCGGTTGGTTCACCCCTCCACTTT
V: TRBV5-1; size: -; J: TRBJ2-1; D: TRBD2; CDR3: CASSPSGDSYNEQFF; DNA: TGCGCCAGCAGCCCCAGCGGGGACTCCTACAATGAGCAGTTCTTC
V: TRBV5-1; size: -; J: TRBJ2-7; D: TRBD2; CDR3: CASSPGLGDYEQYF; DNA: TGCGCCAGCAGCCCCGGACTAGGCGATTACGAGCAGTACTTC
V: TRBV28; size: -; J: TRBJ1-4; D: TRBD1; CDR3: CASSLFLTQGSTNEKLFF; DNA: TGTGCCAGCAGTTTGTTCTTGACACAGGGGTCAACTAATGAAAAACTGTTTTTT
V: TRBV10-3; size: many; J: TRBJ1-1; D: -; CDR3: CAISESGPVTEAFF; DNA: TGTGCCATCAGTGAGTCTGGGCCAGTCACTGAAGCTTTCTTT
V: TRBV2; size: -; J: TRBJ2-1; D: -; CDR3: CAGSVMYEQFF; DNA: TGTGCCGGAAGTGTCATGTACGAGCAGTTCTTC
V: TRBV7-9; size: -; J: TRBJ1-2; D: -; CDR3: CASTTGSDLDGYTF; DNA: TGTGCCAGCACCACAGGGTCTGATCTGGATGGCTACACCTTC
V: TRBV20-1; size: -; J: TRBJ1-3; D: -; CDR3: CSATTSGREANTIYF; DNA: TGCAGTGCTACTACTAGCGGGAGGGAAGCAAACACCATATATTTT
V: TRBV12-3/TRBV12-4; size: many; J: TRBJ2-1; D: -; CDR3: CASSFPDSPEQFF; DNA: TGTGCCAGCAGTTTTCCCGACTCACCTGAGCAGTTCTTC
V: TRBV14; size: -; J: TRBJ2-7; D: -; CDR3: CASSHGVYEQYF; DNA: TGTGCCAGCAGCCACGGTGTCTACGAGCAGTACTTC
V: TRBV10-1; size: once; J: TRBJ2-2; D: -; CDR3: CASSDRGTGELFF; DNA: TGCGCCAGCAGTGACCGGGGCACCGGGGAGCTGTTTTTT
V: TRBV29-1; size: many; J: TRBJ2-7; D: -; CDR3: CSVNTVDEQYF; DNA: TGCAGCGTTAATACGGTGGACGAGCAGTACTTC
V: TRBV6-5; size: -; J: TRBJ2-7; D: -; CDR3: CASSYRGSPTYEQYF; DNA: TGTGCCAGCAGTTACAGGGGCTCTCCAACCTACGAGCAGTACTTC
V: TRBV6-1; size: many; J: TRBJ2-3; D: TRBD2; CDR3: CASSGLAGVTDTQYF; DNA: TGTGCCAGCAGTGGGCTAGCGGGAGTAACAGATACGCAGTATTTT
V: TRBV20-1; size: -; J: TRBJ2-1; D: -; CDR3: CSAETWAGGYNEQFF; DNA: TGCAGTGCTGAAACCTGGGCTGGGGGCTACAATGAGCAGTTCTTC
V: TRBV5-1; size: many; J: TRBJ1-1; D: -; CDR3: CASSTDRREAFF; DNA: TGCGCCAGCAGCACTGACAGGCGTGAAGCTTTCTTT
V: TRBV20-1; size: -; J: TRBJ1-6; D: -; CDR3: CSASPSSYNSPLHF; DNA: TGCAGTGCTAGTCCGAGCTCCTATAATTCACCCCTCCACTTT
V: TRBV5-1; size: few; J: TRBJ2-1; D: -; CDR3: CASSLDSGSRYNEQFF; DNA: TGCGCCAGCAGCTTGGATTCGGGATCAAGGTACAATGAGCAGTTCTTC
V: TRBV5-6; size: -; J: TRBJ1-2; D: TRBD1; CDR3: CASTYDRGHHGYTF; DNA: TGTGCCAGCACATACGACAGGGGGCATCATGGCTACACCTTC
V: TRBV5-4; size: once; J: TRBJ1-3; D: TRBD1; CDR3: CASGTDSGNTIYF; DNA: TGTGCCAGCGGGACAGACTCTGGAAACACCATATATTTT
V: TRBV12-3/TRBV12-4; size: few; J: TRBJ2-1; D: -; CDR3: CASSSGAWDLNEQFF; DNA: TGTGCCAGCAGCTCCGGGGCCTGGGACCTCAATGAGCAGTTCTTC
V: TRBV7-9; size: -; J: TRBJ2-7; D: -; CDR3: CASSPLRGTYEQYF; DNA: TGTGCCAGCAGCCCCCTCAGAGGAACCTACGAGCAGTACTTC
V: TRBV27; size: many; J: TRBJ2-7; D: -; CDR3: CASSFPGLGINEQYF; DNA: TGTGCCAGCAGTTTCCCCGGCTTAGGAATTAACGAGCAGTACTTC
V: TRBV24-1; size: few; J: TRBJ1-2; D: -; CDR3: CATSSGPGTAYGYTF; DNA: TGTGCCACCAGTAGTGGACCCGGGACGGCCTATGGCTACACCTTC
V: TRBV7-3; size: once; J: TRBJ2-2; D: -; CDR3: CASSFYSTGELFF; DNA: TGTGCCAGCAGCTTCTACAGCACCGGGGAGCTGTTTTTT
V: TRBV15; size: few; J: TRBJ2-7; D: TRBD2; CDR3: CATSRLAGGPYEQYF; DNA: TGTGCCACCAGCAGATTAGCGGGAGGTCCCTACGAGCAGTACTTC
V: TRBV25-1; size: -; J: TRBJ2-2; D: -; CDR3: CASSDRVGIGELFF; DNA: TGTGCCAGCAGTGACAGGGTTGGTATCGGGGAGCTGTTTTTT
V: TRBV9; size: -; J: TRBJ1-1; D: -; CDR3: CASSRFTGGNTEAFF; DNA: TGTGCCAGCAGCCGCTTTACGGGTGGGAACACTGAAGCTTTCTTT
V: TRBV25-1; size: once; J: TRBJ1-4; D: TRBD1; CDR3: CASSEGTGNRFSEKLFF; DNA: TGTGCCAGCAGTGAAGGGACAGGCAATCGATTCAGTGAAAAACTGTTTTTT
V: TRBV15; size: -; J: TRBJ2-7; D: -; CDR3: CATRYKNYEQYF; DNA: TGTGCCACCAGATACAAGAACTACGAGCAGTACTTC
V: TRBV19; size: many; J: TRBJ2-1; D: TRBD2; CDR3: CASTDSGRAANEQFF; DNA: TGTGCCAGTACCGATAGCGGGAGGGCCGCCAATGAGCAGTTCTTC
V: TRBV5-1; size: many; J: TRBJ1-1; D: -; CDR3: CATVHTEAFF; DNA: TGCGCCACGGTGCACACTGAAGCTTTCTTT
V: TRBV15; size: -; J: TRBJ2-1; D: TRBD2; CDR3: CATSRAGILTSAGQFF; DNA: TGTGCCACCAGCAGAGCTGGGATACTTACTAGCGCGGGGCAGTTCTTC
V: TRBV9; size: -; J: TRBJ1-5; D: -; CDR3: CASSAYGREGPQHF; DNA: TGTGCCAGCAGCGCGTACGGGCGGGAGGGGCCCCAGCATTTT
V: TRBV7-2; size: -; J: TRBJ2-7; D: TRBD1; CDR3: CASSNRGNEQYF; DNA: TGTGCCAGCAGTAACAGGGGGAACGAGCAGTACTTC
V: TRBV10-1; size: few; J: TRBJ1-5; D: -; CDR3: CASSEGGGQPQHF; DNA: TGCGCCAGCAGTGAAGGGGGGGGCCAGCCCCAGCATTTT
V: TRBV29-1; size: -; J: TRBJ2-5; D: -; CDR3: CSVEAGRPQYF; DNA: TGCAGCGTTGAAGCGGGTCGTCCCCAGTACTTC
V: TRBV5-1; size: -; J: TRBJ2-5; D: -; CDR3: CASSLGLETQYF; DNA: TGCGCCAGCAGCTTGGGGTTAGAGACCCAGTACTTC
V: TRBV6-1; size: many; J: TRBJ1-1; D: -; CDR3: CASSDWTLNTEAFF; DNA: TGTGCCAGCAGTGATTGGACCCTGAACACTGAAGCTTTCTTT
V: TRBV2; size: few; J: TRBJ1-2; D: TRBD1; CDR3: CASSLDRVSGYTF; DNA: TGTGCCAGCAGTCTCGACAGGGTGTCTGGCTACACCTTC
V: TRBV19; size: once; J: TRBJ1-1; D: -; CDR3: CASRITSMNTEAFF; DNA: TGTGCCAGTAGGATTACGAGCATGAACACTGAAGCTTTCTTT
V: TRBV20-1; size: -; J: TRBJ2-5; D: -; CDR3: CSAPARVETQYF; DNA: TGCAGTGCTCCGGCCCGCGTGGAGACCCAGTACTTC
V: TRBV7-8; size: once; J: TRBJ2-7; D: -; CDR3: CASSYGQTPTYEQYF; DNA: TGTGCCAGCAGCTATGGACAGACTCCTACCTACGAGCAGTACTTC
V: TRBV19; size: -; J: TRBJ2-5; D: TRBD1; CDR3: CASSMGQGWENQYF; DNA: TGTGCCAGTAGTATGGGACAGGGTTGGGAGAACCAGTACTTC
V: TRBV10-1; size: -; J: TRBJ2-7; D: TRBD1; CDR3: CASSLRTGQGTHEQYF; DNA: TGCGCCAGCAGCCTTAGGACGGGACAGGGCACCCACGAGCAGTACTTC
V: TRBV10-3; size: many; J: TRBJ2-7; D: -; CDR3: CAIREGAREQYF; DNA: TGTGCCATCAGGGAGGGGGCGCGGGAGCAGTACTTC
V: TRBV11-2; size: -; J: TRBJ2-3; D: TRBD1; CDR3: CASSPSGTGINTQYF; DNA: TGTGCCAGCAGTCCAAGCGGGACAGGGATAAATACGCAGTATTTT
V: TRBV9; size: many; J: TRBJ2-7; D: -; CDR3: CASSVGPSGSYEQYF; DNA: TGTGCCAGCAGCGTAGGACCTTCTGGCTCCTACGAGCAGTACTTC
V: TRBV7-3; size: once; J: TRBJ1-2; D: -; CDR3: CASSPTGYNYGYTF; DNA: TGTGCCAGCAGCCCAACGGGTTATAACTATGGCTACACCTTC
V: TRBV7-3; size: few; J: TRBJ1-2; D: -; CDR3: CASSLTREGDGYTF; DNA: TGTGCCAGCAGCTTAACCAGGGAAGGGGATGGCTACACCTTC
V: TRBV2; size: -; J: TRBJ2-3; D: -; CDR3: CACSSAYTDTQYF; DNA: TGTGCCTGCAGCTCTGCCTACACAGATACGCAGTATTTT